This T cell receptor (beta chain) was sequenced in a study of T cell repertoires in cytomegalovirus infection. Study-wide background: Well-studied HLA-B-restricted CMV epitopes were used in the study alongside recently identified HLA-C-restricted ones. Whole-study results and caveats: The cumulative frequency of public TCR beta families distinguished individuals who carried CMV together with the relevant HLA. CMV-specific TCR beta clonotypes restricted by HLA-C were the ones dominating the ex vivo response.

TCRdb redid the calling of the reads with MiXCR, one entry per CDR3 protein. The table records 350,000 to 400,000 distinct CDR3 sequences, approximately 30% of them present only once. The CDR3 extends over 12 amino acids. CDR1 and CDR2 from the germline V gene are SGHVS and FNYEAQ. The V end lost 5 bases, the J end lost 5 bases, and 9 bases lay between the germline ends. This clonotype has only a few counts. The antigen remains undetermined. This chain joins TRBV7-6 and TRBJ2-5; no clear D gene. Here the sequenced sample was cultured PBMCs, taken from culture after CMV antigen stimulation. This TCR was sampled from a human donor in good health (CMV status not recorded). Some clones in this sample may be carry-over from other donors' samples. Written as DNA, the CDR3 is TGTGCCAGCAGCGGGGTGGGCGAGACCCAGTACTTC. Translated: CASSGVGETQYF.